A single sample gave rise to the 32 T cell receptor beta chains below, sequenced in a study of T-cell reconstitution after alpha-beta-depleted transplantation in children. TCRbeta library preparation incorporated unique molecular identifiers. From the PCR reads, TCRdb called clonotypes with MiXCR, one entry per CDR3 protein. There are more than 150,000 distinct CDR3 sequences in the sample; roughly 6.8% occur only once, and approximately 3% lies in the top ten. Source: PBMCs from the stem cell graft donor, taken from the stem cell graft. These receptors all come from a human donor who donated a stem cell graft to a child with Wiskott-Aldrich syndrome.

This chain links TRBV24-1 with TRBJ1-5; D not resolved. Germline CDR1 and CDR2: KGHDR and SFDVKD. Trimming stripped 4 bases from V and 7 bases from J, with 16 bases between. This CDR3 is 15 amino acids long. The CDR3 coding sequence is TGTGCCACCAGTGACGCAGAGTTCCCGGGGCAGCCCCAGCATTTT. Translated, it gives CATSDAEFPGQPQHF.

This clonotype has ten or more counts. The rearrangement joins TRBV7-2 to TRBJ2-3, with D possibly TRBD2 on 6 matching bases. The germline V gene has CDR1 SGHTA and CDR2 FQGNSA. V was pared by 3 bases and J by 0 bases, with 7 bases between. The CDR3 is 14 amino acids. The CDR3 nucleotides read TGTGCCAGCAGCTTTGGAGGGAGCACAGATACGCAGTATTTT. It is translated as CASSFGGSTDTQYF. Full variable domain (rest looked up from reference TRBV7-2 and TRBJ2-3): GAGVSQSPSNKVTEKGKDVELRCDPISGHTALYWYRQSLGQGLEFLIYFQGNSAPDKSGLPSDRFSAERTGGSVSTLTIQRTQQEDSAVYLCASSFGGSTDTQYFGPGTRLTVL.

In its sample, this clonotype was seen many times. The chain carries TRBV5-1 and TRBJ1-2, with D possibly matching TRBD1 (5 bases). Germline CDR1 is SGHRS and CDR2 is YFSETQ. The CDR3 is 15 amino acids. Trimming took 9 bases from V and 8 from J, leaving 26 bases between them. The CDR3 coding sequence is TGCGCCACATCAACGGGGGGAGAATCGATGAGCGGCTACACCTTC. It specifies CATSTGGESMSGYTF.

In its sample, this clonotype was seen many times. CDR3 sequence reads: CASSLGQGTSQYF. Here the CDR3 DNA reads TGCGCCAGCAGCCTAGGACAGGGAACGTCGCAGTATTTT. V is TRBV5-1 and J is TRBJ2-3; TRBD1 matches 8 bases. Germline assignment: CDR1 SGHRS and CDR2 YFSETQ. CDR3 length: 13 amino acids. V was pared by 4 bases and J by 10 bases, with 8 bases of the junction left unmatched.

J is TRBJ1-1 and V is TRBV18; perhaps TRBD1 as D (5 bases). Germline CDR1 and CDR2: KGHSH and LQKENI. V was cut by 5 bases and J by 3 bases, with 19 bases left in between. The CDR3 covers 16 residues. CDR3 residues: CASSTSPSWGDTEAFF. CDR3 sequence (DNA): TGTGCCAGCTCAACCTCCCCGTCATGGGGGGACACTGAAGCTTTCTTT.

This clonotype was counted many times. The V call is TRBV6-5, the J call TRBJ2-7, with D possibly TRBD1 on 5 matching bases. This CDR3 has 11 residues. Germline V gene lookup returns CDR1 MNHEY and CDR2 SVGAGI. The ends were cut back, 6 bases at V and 6 bases at J, with 9 bases in the middle. The DNA of the CDR3 is TGTGCCAGCAGGGGGCGAGTCGAGCAGTACTTC. It specifies CASRGRVEQYF.

The table lists this clonotype with many counts. The genes are TRBV4-3 and TRBJ1-4; 9 nucleotides align to TRBD1. Germline V CDR1 and CDR2: LGHNA, YSLEER. V lost 0 bases to trimming and J lost 7 bases; unmatched junction nucleotides: 9. The CDR3 runs to 17 residues. CDR3 DNA sequence: TGCGCCAGCAGCCAAGATCAAAACAGGGGGCTCGTTGAAAAACTGTTTTTT. This codes for CASSQDQNRGLVEKLFF.

This clonotype was recorded at least ten times. The chain employs TRBV7-9 and TRBJ2-5; 8 bases match TRBD2. The J segment lost 2 bases and the V segment lost 8 bases, leaving 13 bases of the junction unmatched. The germline V gene has CDR1 SEHNR and CDR2 FQNEAQ (reference sequence). The CDR3 loop spans 16 amino acids. The CDR3 sequence is CASGGPSGSLQETQYF. CDR3 nucleotide sequence: TGTGCCAGCGGTGGGCCTAGCGGGTCTTTGCAAGAGACCCAGTACTTC.

The gene calls are TRBV19 and TRBJ2-1, with a tentative D call TRBD1 (6 bases). The CDR3 has 14 amino acids. Germline values: CDR1 LNHDA, CDR2 SQIVND (reference sequence). Trimming left V 5 bases short and J 5 bases short, with 13 bases between. CDR3 sequence: CASSDPGQHNEQFF. In nucleotides, the CDR3 is TGTGCCAGTAGTGACCCGGGACAACACAATGAGCAGTTCTTC.

This clonotype was observed a few times. This sequence joins TRBV3-1 and TRBJ2-7; possibly TRBD2 for D (6 bases). The CDR3 length is 17 residues. Per germline, CDR1 LGHDT and CDR2 YNNKEL (reference sequence). The ends were cut back, 0 bases at V and 5 bases at J, with 20 bases in the middle. The CDR3 coding sequence is TGTGCCAGCAGCCAAGATTCCGTCCTAGCGCAAAGGAACGAGCAGTACTTC. This sequence encodes CASSQDSVLAQRNEQYF.

The chain uses TRBV12-3 or TRBV12-4 and TRBJ2-2; D unclear. Trimming left V 1 base short and J 4 bases short, with 7 bases between. The CDR3 consists of 14 residues. The CDR3 sequence is CASSLVASTGELFF. CDR3 DNA: TGTGCCAGCAGTTTAGTGGCGTCCACCGGGGAGCTGTTTTTT.

This clonotype came up many times. The J gene is TRBJ2-3, the V gene TRBV5-1, with D tentatively TRBD1 (8 bases). The CDR3 is 20 residues long. The V gene lost 9 bases and the J gene lost 4 bases, with 36 bases spanning the gap. CDR1 SGHRS and CDR2 YFSETQ come from the germline V gene. The CDR3 here is CATNISPHRTGRGNSDTQYF. The CDR3 DNA sequence: TGCGCCACCAACATCTCTCCCCACCGGACAGGGAGGGGCAACTCAGATACGCAGTATTTT.

This clonotype was recorded at least ten times. V usage is TRBV12-3 or TRBV12-4 and J usage is TRBJ2-5; tentative D call: TRBD2 (5 bases). The CDR3 extends over 15 amino acids. Trimming removed 5 bases from V and 5 bases from J, with 18 bases in between. The CDR3 nucleotides read TGTGCCAGCAGTCCATACCTTCGGGAAGCGGAGACCCAGTACTTC. Protein: CASSPYLREAETQYF.

The sample holds many counts of this clonotype. The rearrangement links TRBV3-1 to TRBJ1-2; D not certain. The CDR3 is 12 residues long. Trimming took off 3 bases at V and 7 bases at J, with 9 bases between the two ends. Germline V gene lookup returns CDR1 LGHDT and CDR2 YNNKEL (reference sequence). CDR3 sequence reads: CASSQPWVGYTF. DNA for the CDR3: TGTGCCAGCAGCCAGCCGTGGGTTGGCTACACCTTC. Combining the CDR3 with reference TRBV3-1 and TRBJ1-2 gives the whole variable domain DTAVSQTPKYLVTQMGNDKSIKCEQNLGHDTMYWYKQDSKKFLKIMFSYNNKELIINETVPNRFSPKSPDKAHLNLHINSLELGDSAVYFCASSQPWVGYTFGSGTRLTVV.

This clonotype was recorded at least ten times. The chain links TRBV10-3 to TRBJ2-7, with TRBD2 matching 9 bases. Germline trimming cut 6 bases from V and 1 base from J; bases unmatched to any gene: 4. In germline, CDR1 is ENHRY, CDR2 SYGVKD. This CDR3 has 14 residues. In DNA, the CDR3 is TGTGCCATCAGCCGACTAGCGGATTCCTACGAGCAGTACTTC. Protein: CAISRLADSYEQYF.

CDR3 in amino acids: CAWSSYVNTGELFF. The CDR3 bases are TGTGCCTGGAGCAGTTACGTAAACACCGGGGAGCTGTTTTTT. V gene TRBV30 combines with J gene TRBJ2-2; no clear D gene. The V end lost 3 bases, the J end lost 2 bases, and 10 bases lay between the germline ends. Germline CDR1 GTSNPN, CDR2 SVGIG (reference sequence). The CDR3 length is 14 residues.

This clonotype has ten or more counts. CDR3 nucleotide sequence: TGTGCCAGCAGCTTCGGCTTTGCAGATACGCAGTATTTT. Protein: CASSFGFADTQYF. The chain recombines TRBV5-8 with TRBJ2-3; D is uncertain. Per the germline V gene, CDR1 is SGHTS and CDR2 is YDEGEE. CDR3 length: 13 residues. With 2 bases removed from V and 4 bases from J, the gap between germline ends came to 8 bases.

This clonotype was counted at least ten times. The chain combines TRBV7-2 with TRBJ1-5; tentatively, D is TRBD1 (5 bases). CDR3 length: 13 amino acids. Per germline, CDR1 SGHTA and CDR2 FQGNSA. V was cut by 4 bases and J by 7 bases, with 11 bases left in between. The CDR3 DNA sequence: TGTGCCAGCAGCTCTCGCGGGGACCAGCCCCAGCATTTT. Translated: CASSSRGDQPQHF. The complete variable domain, with remaining parts taken from reference TRBV7-2 and TRBJ1-5, reads GAGVSQSPSNKVTEKGKDVELRCDPISGHTALYWYRQSLGQGLEFLIYFQGNSAPDKSGLPSDRFSAERTGGSVSTLTIQRTQQEDSAVYLCASSSRGDQPQHFGDGTRLSIL.

CDR3 residues: CASTQGMGNTEAFF. The CDR3, as DNA: TGTGCCAGTACCCAGGGGATGGGGAACACTGAAGCTTTCTTT. V is TRBV19 and J is TRBJ1-1, with D maybe TRBD1 (6 bases). Germline CDR1 and CDR2: LNHDA and SQIVND (reference sequence). This CDR3 contains 14 residues. V gave up 7 bases and J gave up 1 base, with 13 bases separating them.

The sample holds many counts of this clonotype. The chain links TRBV6-5 to TRBJ2-2, with D uncertain. V was clipped by 2 bases and J by 3 bases, with 13 bases between them. The CDR3 length is 16 residues. Germline V gives CDR1 MNHEY, CDR2 SVGAGI. Written as DNA, the CDR3 is TGTGCCAGCAGTTACCGGTCCCCGACGGACACCGGGGAGCTGTTTTTT. Amino acids: CASSYRSPTDTGELFF.

This clonotype was recorded many times. The rearrangement joins TRBV29-1 to TRBJ1-2; D might be TRBD1 (6 bases). The length of the CDR3 is 11 residues. V lost 4 bases, J lost 5 bases, and 8 bases lay in between. The germline gives CDR1 SQVTM, CDR2 ANQGSEA. In DNA form, the CDR3 reads TGCAGCGTTGTCCAGGGGTATGGCTACACCTTC. Its protein product is CSVVQGYGYTF.

At least ten counts were recorded for this clonotype. The rearrangement links TRBV12-3 or TRBV12-4 to TRBJ2-7; D is perhaps TRBD2 (6 bases). The V end lost 3 bases, the J end lost 3 bases, and 6 bases lay between the germline ends. The CDR3 loop spans 12 amino acids. CDR3 protein: CASSFGGYEQYF. The CDR3 bases are TGTGCCAGCAGTTTCGGGGGCTACGAGCAGTACTTC.

The table lists this clonotype with many counts. V and J are TRBV7-2 and TRBJ2-7; TRBD2 matches at 8 bases. The V segment lost 5 bases and the J segment 5 bases; nucleotides outside the gene matches: 11. The CDR3 is made up of 15 amino acids. Germline CDR1 is SGHTA and CDR2 is FQGNSA. CDR3 residues: CASSIRAGGVHEQYF. In DNA, the CDR3 is TGTGCCAGCAGCATTAGGGCGGGAGGTGTCCACGAGCAGTACTTC.

This clonotype was counted at least ten times. The J gene is TRBJ2-7, the V gene TRBV6-5; D gene uncertain. The CDR3 loop spans 15 amino acids. V was trimmed by 0 bases and J by 3 bases, leaving 12 bases between them. Per germline, CDR1 MNHEY and CDR2 SVGAGI. CDR3 amino acids: CASSYSFPVVYEQYF. CDR3 nucleotides: TGTGCCAGCAGTTACTCCTTCCCGGTTGTCTACGAGCAGTACTTC.

At least ten counts were recorded for this clonotype. The chain employs TRBV5-1 and TRBJ1-2, with D unresolved. Trimming removed 1 base at V and 0 bases at J, with 7 bases between. Per the germline V gene, CDR1 is SGHRS and CDR2 is YFSETQ. The CDR3 loop spans 14 amino acids. CDR3 sequence reads: CASSLTDANYGYTF. CDR3 coding DNA: TGCGCCAGCAGCTTGACAGACGCTAACTATGGCTACACCTTC.

To note about this clonotype: At one end the junction does not follow the germline gene, possibly because of a read error. The CDR3 DNA reads as TGCTGTGCTATACCAACGGGACTCCCGACGAAGCTGTTTTTT. Encoded protein: CCAIPTGLPTKLFF. The chain carries TRBV20-1 and TRBJ2-2; D may be TRBD2 (6 bases). This CDR3 is 14 amino acids long. Germline values: CDR1 DFQATT, CDR2 SNEGSKA (reference sequence).

This clonotype came up many times. J is TRBJ1-1 and V is TRBV10-3; D is unclear. Looked up from germline, CDR1 is ENHRY and CDR2 is SYGVKD. The CDR3 runs to 16 residues. V lost 2 bases and J lost 5, with 18 bases in between. The CDR3 protein is CAISELGNRVGTEAFF. In DNA form, the CDR3 reads TGTGCCATCAGTGAGCTCGGAAATAGGGTGGGGACTGAAGCTTTCTTT.

In this sample, this clonotype turned up many times. The chain joins TRBV20-1 to TRBJ2-1, with a tentative D call TRBD1 (6 bases). CDR3 length: 13 amino acids. Germline V lookup: CDR1 DFQATT, CDR2 SNEGSKA (reference sequence). CDR3 nucleotides: TGCAGCACCTGGAGGACAACAGGGAATGAGCAGTTCTTC. Translating it yields CSTWRTTGNEQFF.

This clonotype showed up many times. This rearrangement joins TRBV15 to TRBJ2-5; 9 bases align to TRBD1. CDR3 length: 15 amino acids. Germline lookup yields CDR1 LNHNV and CDR2 YYDKDF (reference sequence). V lost 3 bases, J lost 5 bases, and 7 bases stayed unmatched. The CDR3, as DNA: TGTGCCACCAGCAGGGGACAGGGTAAAGCGGAGACCCAGTACTTC. It encodes CATSRGQGKAETQYF. The whole variable domain, remainder taken from reference TRBV15 and TRBJ2-5, is DAMVIQNPRYQVTQFGKPVTLSCSQTLNHNVMYWYQQKSSQAPKLLFHYYDKDFNNEADTPDNFQSRRPNTSFCFLDIRSPGLGDTAMYLCATSRGQGKAETQYFGPGTRLLVL.

Ten or more counts support this clonotype. The rearrangement links TRBV7-6 to TRBJ2-1, with TRBD2 matching over 10 bases. CDR1 and CDR2 (germline): SGHVS, FNYEAQ. V gave up 4 bases and J gave up 4 bases; unmatched junction bases: 10. The CDR3 runs to 17 residues. The CDR3 loop is CASSSPWTSGRYNEQFF. The DNA for the CDR3 is TGTGCCAGCAGCTCCCCCTGGACTAGCGGTCGTTACAATGAGCAGTTCTTC.

The table lists this clonotype with many counts. The chain couples TRBV5-1 to TRBJ2-1; 10 bases fit TRBD1. V was pared by 4 bases and J by 6 bases, with 4 bases of the junction left unmatched. The germline CDR1 and CDR2 sequences are SGHRS and YFSETQ. There are 14 residues in the CDR3. The CDR3 sequence is CASSRGQGINEQFF. As DNA, the CDR3 is TGCGCCAGCAGCAGGGGACAGGGGATCAATGAGCAGTTCTTC.

The rearrangement links TRBV6-2 or TRBV6-3 to TRBJ2-2, with D possibly being TRBD1 (6 bases). V lost 3 bases to trimming and J lost 0 bases, with 14 bases between them. CDR1 and CDR2 from the germline V gene are MNHEY and SVGEGT. The CDR3 consists of 17 residues. The CDR3 sequence: CASSYRTATSNTGELFF. The CDR3 DNA reads TGTGCCAGCAGTTATCGGACAGCCACTTCGAACACCGGGGAGCTGTTTTTT.